The present T cell receptor beta chain was sequenced within a study of cytomegalovirus exposure and HLA in healthy donors. Findings and caveats of the study: Indistinguishable V segments, including TRBV6-2 and TRBV6-3, were excluded.

This CDR3 spans 12 amino acids. Germline-derived CDR1 and CDR2 are LNHDA and SQIVND (reference sequence). The V end lost 6 bases, the J end lost 5 bases, and 8 bases lay between the germline ends. PCR involved 60 Vbeta and 13 Jbeta primers. The method was immunoSEQ multiplex PCR; TCRdb's version includes in-frame clones alone and lacks a portion of them. This table holds over 150,000 clones, about 82% found once. About this clone: Its antigen is currently unknown.

This TCR was recovered from a woman in her fifties or sixties in good health and CMV-seropositive. This chain uses TRBV19 with TRBJ1-5; D remains ambiguous. Sequencing was performed on PBMCs. CDR3 coding DNA: TGTGCCAGTAGAGGCGGTGATCAGCCCCAGCATTTT. Encoded protein: CASRGGDQPQHF.